The next 26 T cell receptor beta chains were all read from a single sample in a study of T-cell reconstitution after alpha-beta-depleted transplantation in children (dated by TCRdb to about 2016). To prepare the library, PCR was applied. TCRdb records Illumina HiSeq 2500 as the sequencer. Molecular barcoding was employed in the preparation of TCR libraries, with unique molecular identifiers being used to normalize TCRbeta repertoire quantification. TCRdb trimmed the raw reads at Q25, called clones with MiXCR and kept productive beta chains. For every CDR3 protein sequence, its rows merge into one entry that carries the most common genes and DNA. In all, the sample holds roughly 8,100 distinct CDR3 sequences, and approximately 11% of those were seen once. The ten biggest clones cover over 40% of the sample. Reading the label with the study, this specimen's time point is: day 60 (about 2 months) after transplantation. Interpreted using the paper, the treatment or condition label stands for: allogeneic hematopoietic cell transplantation with graft depleted of TCRalphabeta T cells and CD19 B cells.

Source: PBMCs, mostly from graft donor cells, taken 60 days after TCRalphabeta/CD19-depleted stem cell transplant. The receptor set was obtained from a patient aged 2-10 years who had a stem cell transplant for inherited bone marrow failure, so the T cells may come from the graft donor.

The rearrangement links TRBV28 to TRBJ2-7; tentatively, D is TRBD1 (6 bases). CDR1 and CDR2 (germline): MDHEN, SYDVKM. The length of the CDR3 is 11 residues. Trimming left V 3 bases short and J 9 bases short, with 9 bases between. Here the CDR3 DNA reads TGTGCCAGCAGTTTTCGGACAGCGCAGTACTTC. It encodes CASSFRTAQYF.

This clonotype was found many times. The chain links TRBV7-9 to TRBJ2-7; 7 nucleotides line up with TRBD1. The CDR3 is made up of 17 amino acids. CDR1 and CDR2 (germline): SEHNR, FQNEAQ (reference sequence). Trimming took 5 bases from V and 2 from J; bases not matched to a gene: 15. In DNA, the CDR3 is TGTGCCAGCAGCGCCCAAGGTGGGACAGCTAGACCCTACGAGCAGTACTTC. The encoded protein is CASSAQGGTARPYEQYF.

This clonotype was counted many times. V and J are TRBV20-1 and TRBJ2-1; D call uncertain. Trimming took off 3 bases at V and 8 bases at J, with 11 bases between the two ends. There are 12 residues in the CDR3. Germline CDR1 reads DFQATT; CDR2 reads SNEGSKA (reference sequence). CDR3 protein: CSASPTRDEQFF. The CDR3 DNA reads as TGCAGTGCTAGCCCCACCCGCGATGAGCAGTTCTTC.

This clonotype was recorded at least ten times. The genes are TRBV7-6 and TRBJ2-3, with TRBD2 identical over 10 bases. This CDR3 is built from 13 residues. Germline assignment: CDR1 SGHVS and CDR2 FNYEAQ. J lost 7 bases, V lost 6 bases, and 4 bases had no gene match. CDR3: CASRASGRNTQYF. CDR3 bases: TGTGCCAGCAGGGCTAGCGGGAGAAATACGCAGTATTTT.

The genes are TRBV5-1 and TRBJ2-7; D uncertain. V lost 2 bases, J lost 0 bases, and 12 bases lay in between. Germline values: CDR1 SGHRS, CDR2 YFSETQ. CDR3 length: 15 residues. The CDR3 DNA sequence: TGCGCCAGCAGCTTAGGAGAGAAGAGCTCCTACGAGCAGTACTTC. Translating it yields CASSLGEKSSYEQYF.

This clonotype is deemed medium-sized. The CDR3 bases are TGCGCCAGCAGCCAAGGGCAGGGGAACACCGGGGAGCTGTTTTTT. This sequence encodes CASSQGQGNTGELFF. V gene TRBV4-3 combines with J gene TRBJ2-2, with D maybe TRBD1 (5 bases). The CDR3 contains 15 residues. Germline CDR1 LGHNA, CDR2 YSLEER. Trimming took off 1 base at V and 1 base at J, with 7 bases between the two ends.

In this sample, this clonotype turned up many times. The rearrangement joins TRBV5-6 to TRBJ1-6, with no clear D. The V gene lost 4 bases and the J gene lost 0 bases, with 11 bases spanning the gap. Germline V gene data show CDR1 as SGHDT and CDR2 as YYEEEE. The CDR3 consists of 16 residues. The CDR3: CASSDPRGSYNSPLHF. CDR3 nucleotide sequence: TGTGCCAGCAGCGACCCTCGTGGCTCCTATAATTCACCCCTCCACTTT.

This clonotype rates as medium-sized. The rearrangement uses TRBV28 and TRBJ2-4; D might be TRBD2 (5 bases). Per germline, CDR1 MDHEN and CDR2 SYDVKM. The V end was cut by 3 bases, the J end by 2 bases, with 11 bases between. This CDR3 has 15 amino acids. The CDR3 sequence is CASSFPDWSKNIQYF. CDR3 bases: TGTGCCAGCAGTTTCCCGGACTGGTCCAAAAACATTCAGTACTTC. Variable domain in full (rest from reference TRBV28 and TRBJ2-4): DVKVTQSSRYLVKRTGEKVFLECVQDMDHENMFWYRQDPGLGLRLIYFSYDVKMKEKGDIPEGYSVSREKKERFSLILESASTNQTSMYLCASSFPDWSKNIQYFGAGTRLSVL.

The sample holds many counts of this clonotype. The chain is built from TRBV20-1 and TRBJ2-5; 11 bases are a match to TRBD2. V dropped 5 bases and J dropped 5; count of bases not matched to a gene: 19. Germline V gene data show CDR1 as DFQATT and CDR2 as SNEGSKA (reference sequence). CDR3 size: 18 residues. Written as DNA, the CDR3 is TGCAGTGCTTTCCTACTAGCGGGGGAAGACTTCCCGGGGGAGACCCAGTACTTC. This gives the protein CSAFLLAGEDFPGETQYF.

To note about this clonotype: A read error is possible here, since a much larger clone lies one base away. This rearrangement joins TRBV7-2 to TRBJ1-1; no reliable D call. CDR1 is SGHTA and CDR2 is FQGNSA in the germline V gene. This CDR3 region has 14 residues. The CDR3 protein is CGSSAGVMNTEAFF. The DNA of the CDR3 is TGTGGCAGCAGCGCCGGGGTAATGAACACTGAAGCTTTCTTT.

This clonotype was seen repeatedly, ten times or more. The gene calls are TRBV11-2 and TRBJ2-3; D is unresolved. CDR1 is SGHAT, CDR2 FQNNGV, per germline. The CDR3 runs to 15 residues. V lost 2 bases to trimming and J lost 0 bases, with 9 bases between them. The chain's CDR3 is CASSLLGPSTDTQYF. CDR3 sequence (DNA): TGTGCCAGCAGCTTATTAGGGCCTAGCACAGATACGCAGTATTTT.

This clonotype was recorded at least ten times. The rearrangement links TRBV7-9 to TRBJ1-4, with a weak D call TRBD1 (5 bases). The CDR3 contains 16 residues. Trimming cost V 3 bases and J 8 bases, with 19 bases left between them. From germline, CDR1 is SEHNR and CDR2 FQNEAQ (reference sequence). Here the CDR3 reads CASSLLGQGRREKLFF. The CDR3 DNA follows: TGTGCCAGCAGCTTGCTAGGTCAGGGAAGGCGGGAAAAACTGTTTTTT.

Ten or more counts support this clonotype. The rearrangement uses TRBV12-3 or TRBV12-4 and TRBJ2-7, with 13 bases matching TRBD2. V shed 5 bases, J shed 3 bases, and the junction held 1 base outside the gene matches. The CDR3 runs to 14 residues. The CDR3 coding sequence is TGTGCCAGCAGTCGGACTAGCGGGAGCTACGAGCAGTACTTC. Translating it yields CASSRTSGSYEQYF.

This clonotype was detected many times. The chain links TRBV5-1 to TRBJ2-1; 8 bases are a match to TRBD2. V gave up 1 base and J gave up 2 bases; unmatched junction bases: 11. Germline CDR1 is SGHRS and CDR2 is YFSETQ. The CDR3 contains 18 residues. DNA for the CDR3: TGCGCCAGCAGCTTGTTATTCTCGAGCGGGAGTGCCTACAATGAGCAGTTCTTC. This encodes CASSLLFSSGSAYNEQFF.

This clonotype was observed at least ten times. The gene calls are TRBV7-9 and TRBJ1-3; D not certain. There are 13 residues in the CDR3. The germline V and J ends were trimmed by 6 bases and 0 bases, with 6 bases remaining between them. Germline values: CDR1 SEHNR, CDR2 FQNEAQ (reference sequence). The CDR3: CASRTYSGNTIYF. CDR3 sequence (DNA): TGTGCCAGCAGGACTTACTCTGGAAACACCATATATTTT.

This clonotype was observed many times. The rearrangement links TRBV24-1 to TRBJ2-1; 8 nucleotides line up with TRBD2. After removal of 6 bases from V and 2 bases from J, the junction contained 8 bases not matched to a gene. The CDR3 length is 16 residues. Germline values: CDR1 KGHDR, CDR2 SFDVKD. In DNA form, the CDR3 reads TGTGCCACCAGTCGTAGCGGGATCCCCCCCTACAATGAGCAGTTCTTC. Protein: CATSRSGIPPYNEQFF.

This clonotype was counted ten times or more. The chain has TRBV9 and TRBJ1-2; D uncertain. The V and J ends lost 4 bases and 1 base respectively, with 20 bases between them. Germline loops: CDR1 SGDLS, CDR2 YYNGEE. The CDR3 is 17 amino acids. The chain's CDR3 is CASSPKSRASFNYGYTF. The CDR3 coding sequence is TGTGCCAGCAGCCCTAAGTCAAGGGCAAGCTTTAACTATGGCTACACCTTC.

At least ten counts were recorded for this clonotype. This chain links TRBV6-5 with TRBJ2-6; no clear D. Between the trimmed V and J ends, which lost 0 bases and 0 bases, there was a span of 6 bases. This CDR3 comprises 16 residues. Germline CDR1 reads MNHEY; CDR2 reads SVGAGI. The CDR3: CASSYSAHSGANVLTF. As DNA, the CDR3 is TGTGCCAGCAGTTACTCGGCCCACTCTGGGGCCAACGTCCTGACTTTC.

Many counts were recorded for this clonotype. The chain joins TRBV7-9 to TRBJ2-7, with 9 bases fitting TRBD1. CDR3 length equals 16 residues. Germline V gene lookup returns CDR1 SEHNR and CDR2 FQNEAQ (reference sequence). The V and J ends lost 5 bases and 4 bases, in that order; junction bases with no gene match: 12. The chain's CDR3 is CASSPEVGTGYYEQYF. The DNA for the CDR3 is TGTGCCAGCAGCCCCGAGGTTGGGACAGGGTATTACGAGCAGTACTTC.

The table lists this clonotype with many counts. The chain links TRBV5-1 to TRBJ2-5; 8 bases match TRBD2. This CDR3 is built from 14 residues. Looked up from germline, CDR1 is SGHRS and CDR2 is YFSETQ. With 7 bases clipped from V and 2 bases from J, the junction kept 7 bases outside the gene matches. CDR3 DNA: TGCGCCAGCTCAACGCCGGGGGGGCAAGAGACCCAGTACTTC. This codes for CASSTPGGQETQYF. The whole variable domain, filled in from reference TRBV5-1 and TRBJ2-5, reads KAGVTQTPRYLIKTRGQQVTLSCSPISGHRSVSWYQQTPGQGLQFLFEYFSETQRNKGNFPGRFSGRQFSNSRSEMNVSTLELGDSALYLCASSTPGGQETQYFGPGTRLLVL.

This clonotype was seen at least ten times. The rearrangement uses TRBV10-3 and TRBJ2-7; TRBD1 matches 9 bases. The germline gives CDR1 ENHRY, CDR2 SYGVKD. The J segment lost 6 bases and the V segment lost 3 bases, leaving 6 bases of the junction unmatched. CDR3 length: 14 residues. CDR3 amino acids: CAISDQQGATEQYF. Written as DNA, the CDR3 is TGTGCCATCAGTGACCAACAGGGGGCGACCGAGCAGTACTTC.

This clonotype came up many times. The V and J genes are TRBV6-6 and TRBJ2-7; no reliable D call. Trimming stripped 8 bases from V and 5 bases from J, with 7 bases between. This CDR3 has 10 amino acids. Germline assignment: CDR1 MNHNY and CDR2 SVGAGI (reference sequence). CDR3: CASWSHEQYF. Written as DNA, the CDR3 is TGTGCCAGCTGGTCTCACGAGCAGTACTTC.

This clonotype was found many times. The gene calls are TRBV7-6 and TRBJ2-3, with a tentative D call TRBD2 (5 bases). This CDR3 is built from 15 residues. Per the germline V gene, CDR1 is SGHVS and CDR2 is FNYEAQ. Trimming took 2 bases from V and 6 from J, leaving 15 bases between them. The DNA of the CDR3 is TGTGCCAGCAGCTTAACCACCGCGCGGGCGGATACGCAGTATTTT. Encoded protein: CASSLTTARADTQYF.

The V call is TRBV13, the J call TRBJ1-2; TRBD1 might be the D (5 bases). V lost 5 bases to trimming and J lost 4 bases, with 11 bases between them. The CDR3 spans 13 residues. Germline loops: CDR1 PRHDT, CDR2 FYEKMQ (reference sequence). DNA of the CDR3: TGTGCCAGCAGCCTGGGGGTCCTCTATGGCTACACCTTC. As protein: CASSLGVLYGYTF. Together with reference TRBV13 and TRBJ1-2, the CDR3 gives the full variable domain: AAGVIQSPRHLIKEKRETATLKCYPIPRHDTVYWYQQGPGQDPQFLISFYEKMQSDKGSIPDRFSAQQFSDYHSELNMSSLELGDSALYFCASSLGVLYGYTFGSGTRLTVV.

This clonotype was picked up many times. The V and J genes are TRBV9 and TRBJ2-1, with 8 bases matching TRBD1. CDR3 length: 15 residues. CDR1 is SGDLS, CDR2 YYNGEE, per germline. The V gene end was trimmed by 4 bases and the J gene end by 2 bases; junction bases not matched to a gene: 5. Here the CDR3 reads CASSRTRGPYNEQFF. CDR3 bases: TGTGCCAGCAGCCGAACCAGGGGGCCCTACAATGAGCAGTTCTTC. The variable domain in full, with the rest retrieved from reference TRBV9 and TRBJ2-1, is DSGVTQTPKHLITATGQRVTLRCSPRSGDLSVYWYQQSLDQGLQFLIQYYNGEERAKGNILERFSAQQFPDLHSELNLSSLELGDSALYFCASSRTRGPYNEQFFGPGTRLTVL.

This clonotype was detected ten times or more. J is TRBJ2-2 and V is TRBV5-1; D assignment may be TRBD1 or TRBD2 (5 bases each). Germline V gene sequence: CDR1 SGHRS, CDR2 YFSETQ. V was clipped by 8 bases and J by 6 bases, with 17 bases between them. CDR3 size: 14 residues. CDR3 in DNA: TGCGCCAGTCACCGGTCGAGAGGGGCCGGGGAGCTGTTTTTT. Its translation is CASHRSRGAGELFF.